A selection of T cell receptor beta chains follows, all from one sample in a study of Graves' ophthalmopathy and Graves' hyperthyroidism. One entry per CDR3 protein results from TCRdb running MiXCR on the multiplex PCR reads. The sample gives about 220,000 distinct CDR3 sequences, 20% to 25% of which show up once; roughly 40% is in the top ten. The specimen sequenced was peripheral blood. The receptors stem from a woman in her forties or fifties with Graves' ophthalmopathy. CDR3s include the opening cysteine and the closing phenylalanine or tryptophan. The D gene is left open where the match is weak. Expanded clones are given a class, and other clones once, few, many or no size at all.

CDR3 DNA	CDR3 protein	J gene	V gene	D gene	clone size
TGCAGTGCTAGAGGGGGCCGGGTTTGGGAGACCCAGTACTTC	CSARGGRVWETQYF	TRBJ2-5	TRBV20-1	-	many
TGTGCCAGCAGCTTAGCCGGCCTTCCACGGGGCTACACCTTC	CASSLAGLPRGYTF	TRBJ1-2	TRBV7-2	-	many
TGCAGCGTCCTTGCCAACAGGGGTACCGCCGAGCAGTACTTC	CSVLANRGTAEQYF	TRBJ2-7	TRBV29-1	TRBD1	few
TGTGCCAGCAGCACCACTAGCGGGAGAGGCTACGAGCAGTACTTC	CASSTTSGRGYEQYF	TRBJ2-7	TRBV7-9	TRBD2	many
TGTGCCAGCACCTCCCAGGCGACAATCTCTGGAAACACCATATATTTT	CASTSQATISGNTIYF	TRBJ1-3	TRBV2	-	many
TGCGCCAGCAGCTCCGGGACAAACGAGCAGTACTTC	CASSSGTNEQYF	TRBJ2-7	TRBV5-1	-	few
TGTGCCAGCCGTGGGACGGAGAGGACCGGGGAGCTGTTTTTT	CASRGTERTGELFF	TRBJ2-2	TRBV2	-	many
TGTGCCAGCAGCTTAACAGGTGCCGGGGCCAACGTCCTGACTTTC	CASSLTGAGANVLTF	TRBJ2-6	TRBV5-8	-	many
TGTGCCAGCACCCCCGGGGGCTCCGGGGGCACTGAAGCTTTCTTT	CASTPGGSGGTEAFF	TRBJ1-1	TRBV6-2/TRBV6-3	-	many
TGTGCCAGCAGCTTAGCGACCTCTGGGGCCAACGTCCTGACTTTC	CASSLATSGANVLTF	TRBJ2-6	TRBV7-8	-	-
TGTGCCAGCTCACCACAGGAGGGTTGGGAGTACTTC	CASSPQEGWEYF	TRBJ2-7	TRBV18	-	-
TGTGCCAGCAGTTACTCGACCCCCTTCCTGGGGGAGACCCAGTACTTC	CASSYSTPFLGETQYF	TRBJ2-5	TRBV6-5	-	-
TGTGCCTGGAGCCAGTTTGCCAATCAGCCCCAGCATTTT	CAWSQFANQPQHF	TRBJ1-5	TRBV30	-	few
TGTGCCAGCAGTTTTCGCGGGGGGGGCGAGGAGGAGACCCAGTACTTC	CASSFRGGGEEETQYF	TRBJ2-5	TRBV27	TRBD2	-
TGTGCCAGCAGAACCCCGGGTAGGGGGACAGGGAATCGGGTGAGCAATCAGCCCCAGCATTTT	CASRTPGRGTGNRVSNQPQHF	TRBJ1-5	TRBV28	TRBD1	many
TGCAGTGCTGCACCGGGACAGGGTAATTCACCCCTCCACTTT	CSAAPGQGNSPLHF	TRBJ1-6	TRBV20-1	TRBD1	many
TGTGCCAGCAGCCCGGGACTAGCGGGCGTTTCCTCCCAAGAGACCCAGTACTTC	CASSPGLAGVSSQETQYF	TRBJ2-5	TRBV7-3	TRBD2	many
TGCAGTGCACCAGGTCCCCTACGAACTGAAGCTTTCTTT	CSAPGPLRTEAFF	TRBJ1-1	TRBV20-1	-	once
TGTGCCAGCAGGAGAGGGAGGAGAAGCGGGACACAGACCTACGAGCAGTACTTC	CASRRGRRSGTQTYEQYF	TRBJ2-7	TRBV28	-	many
TGTGCCATCAGTGAGTGGAAGAGCTCCTACGAGCAGTACTTC	CAISEWKSSYEQYF	TRBJ2-7	TRBV10-3	-	many
TGTGCCAGCAGCTTGTGGGAGGGTCTCGTCCGGTACGAGCAGTACTTC	CASSLWEGLVRYEQYF	TRBJ2-7	TRBV5-6	TRBD2	many
TGTGCCAGCAGCCCCGACAGGGGGGAGGGAGAAACCCAGTACTTC	CASSPDRGEGETQYF	TRBJ2-5	TRBV11-2	TRBD1	-
TGCGCCAGCAGCTTGAGTACTGGGATGGGGACCGGGGAGCTGTTTTTT	CASSLSTGMGTGELFF	TRBJ2-2	TRBV5-1	-	many
TGTGCCAGCAGTCCCAGACCCGAATCCGGGGAGCTGTTTTTT	CASSPRPESGELFF	TRBJ2-2	TRBV27	-	-
TGTGCCAGCAATAACCTGGGAAATAATAATTCACCCCTCCACTTT	CASNNLGNNNSPLHF	TRBJ1-6	TRBV28	-	many
TGTGCCAGCAGTGAAAGCGGGGGGGGGGAGAGGTCCTACGAGCAGTACTTC	CASSESGGGERSYEQYF	TRBJ2-7	TRBV6-1	TRBD2	many
TGTGCCAGCAGTTTTGGGCAGTCTAAGCATGGCTACACCTTC	CASSFGQSKHGYTF	TRBJ1-2	TRBV28	-	many
TGTGCCAGCAGTCCGATAGGGGACAGAGTCCTCTCGGATGGCTACACCTTC	CASSPIGDRVLSDGYTF	TRBJ1-2	TRBV28	TRBD1	-
TGTACCGCGGGGGCAGGGGGCGCGAGCACCGGGGAGCTGTTTTTT	CTAGAGGASTGELFF	TRBJ2-2	TRBV28	-	many
TGTGCCAGCACATCCCGTACCCTGGGCTACACCTTC	CASTSRTLGYTF	TRBJ1-2	TRBV3-1	-	-
TGTGCCAGTAGTTCTCGGGACGGCCGTCACGAGCAGTACTTC	CASSSRDGRHEQYF	TRBJ2-7	TRBV19	-	many
TGTGCCAGCAGGTCCACGGGACAACCCTCCTATAATTCACCCCTCCACTTT	CASRSTGQPSYNSPLHF	TRBJ1-6	TRBV6-5	-	many
TGTGCCAGCAGAAAAGGGGGACAGCGCAATCAGCCCCAGCATTTT	CASRKGGQRNQPQHF	TRBJ1-5	TRBV2	TRBD1	many
TGTGCCAGCAGCCCCGGACTAGCGGGAGAAGATACTAAGCAGACCCAGTACTTC	CASSPGLAGEDTKQTQYF	TRBJ2-5	TRBV7-8	TRBD2	-
TGTGCCAGCAGCTTAAGGGCGGGGGGGATCAATCAGCCCCAGCATTTT	CASSLRAGGINQPQHF	TRBJ1-5	TRBV11-1	-	many
TGTGCCAGCACGGGACAGGGGAGCCACGAGCAGTACTTC	CASTGQGSHEQYF	TRBJ2-7	TRBV2	TRBD1	many
TGTGCCAGCGGGAAGACTACCTACGAGCAGTACTTC	CASGKTTYEQYF	TRBJ2-7	TRBV6-1	-	many
TGTGCCAGCAGTGAGGCCAGGGGGCGTCTGGAGACCCAGTACTTC	CASSEARGRLETQYF	TRBJ2-5	TRBV25-1	TRBD1	many
TGTGCCACCAGTGACCCGAGGACTACTTCCGAGCAGTACTTC	CATSDPRTTSEQYF	TRBJ2-7	TRBV24-1	-	few
TGTGCCAGCAGTTGGACAGGGGAGGAGACCCAGTACTTC	CASSWTGEETQYF	TRBJ2-5	TRBV6-5	TRBD1	-